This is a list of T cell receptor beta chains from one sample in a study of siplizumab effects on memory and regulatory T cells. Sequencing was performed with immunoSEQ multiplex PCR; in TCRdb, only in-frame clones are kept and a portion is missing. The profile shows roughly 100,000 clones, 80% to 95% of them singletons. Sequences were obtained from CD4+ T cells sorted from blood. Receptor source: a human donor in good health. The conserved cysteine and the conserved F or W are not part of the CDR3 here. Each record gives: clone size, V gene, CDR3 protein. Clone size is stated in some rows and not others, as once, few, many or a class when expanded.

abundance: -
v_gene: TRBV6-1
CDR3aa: ASSVGRMPEPQH

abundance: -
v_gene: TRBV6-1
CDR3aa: ASRAQGLDYEQY

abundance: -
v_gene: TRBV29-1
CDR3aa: SVGGGAGEGGYT

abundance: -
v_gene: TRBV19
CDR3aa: ASSRTAGSQETQY

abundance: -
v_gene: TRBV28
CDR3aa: ATRNREPRNQPQH

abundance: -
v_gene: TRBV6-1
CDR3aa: ASTLWGDQPQH

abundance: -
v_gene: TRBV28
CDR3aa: ASSSTGQGNYGYT

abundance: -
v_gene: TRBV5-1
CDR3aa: ASGLVATDNEQF

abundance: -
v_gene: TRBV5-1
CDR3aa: ASSFPPYYEQY

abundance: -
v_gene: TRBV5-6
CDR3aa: ASSLLRDGNEQF

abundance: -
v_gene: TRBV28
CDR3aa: ASSAQQGDSQPQH

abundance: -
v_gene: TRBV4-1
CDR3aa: ASSPGGGRGREQF

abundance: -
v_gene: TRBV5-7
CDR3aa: ASSFSPIPEH

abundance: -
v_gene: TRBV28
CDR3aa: ASSPSLGGADGADTQY

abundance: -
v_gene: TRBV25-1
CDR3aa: ASSEWALDTQY

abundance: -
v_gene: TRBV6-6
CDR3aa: ASRGQGPNQPQH

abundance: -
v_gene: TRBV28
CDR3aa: ASSFREPNTYEQY

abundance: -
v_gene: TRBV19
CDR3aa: ASIREGGSRKNTEAF

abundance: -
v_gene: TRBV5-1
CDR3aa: ASSGLAAGAGDTQY

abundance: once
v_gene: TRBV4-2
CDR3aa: ASSQESLREAF

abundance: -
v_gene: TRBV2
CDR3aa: ASIGRETSGANVLT

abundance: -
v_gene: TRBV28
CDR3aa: ATLRGYGYA

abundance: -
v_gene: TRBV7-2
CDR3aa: ASSFLSKKQF

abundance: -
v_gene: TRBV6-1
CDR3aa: ASTPAGIYGYT

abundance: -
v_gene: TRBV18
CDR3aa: ASSPFGTVDDEQF

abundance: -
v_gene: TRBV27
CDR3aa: ASSPLGVGRMNTEAF

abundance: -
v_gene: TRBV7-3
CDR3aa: ASSPRGAGTDTQY

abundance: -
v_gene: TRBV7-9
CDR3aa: ASSPDKKLFTLNTEAF

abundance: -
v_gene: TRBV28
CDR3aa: ASTQTVSNQPQH

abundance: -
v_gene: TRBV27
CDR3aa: ASSLFRSGQGEKLF

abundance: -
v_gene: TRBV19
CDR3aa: ASRKRGTDYIQY

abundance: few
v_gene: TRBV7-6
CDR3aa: ASSLGRGEQF

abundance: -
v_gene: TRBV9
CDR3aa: ASSVGPQETQY

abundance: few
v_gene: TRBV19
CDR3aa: ASSILVRNGYT

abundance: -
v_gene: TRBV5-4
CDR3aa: ASSYTGYIEETQY

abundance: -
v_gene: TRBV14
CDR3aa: ASSQGSSNTEAF

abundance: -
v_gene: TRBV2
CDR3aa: ASRTTPYEQY

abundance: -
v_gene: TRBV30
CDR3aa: AWAQLGDEQF

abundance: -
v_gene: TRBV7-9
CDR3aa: ASSFIRGRLNLVTEAF

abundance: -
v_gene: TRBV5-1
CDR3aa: ASSSVGNTGELF

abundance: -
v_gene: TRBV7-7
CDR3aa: ASSLRSTGIGETQY

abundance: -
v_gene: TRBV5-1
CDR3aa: ASSSKLLAGARLGGLNEQF

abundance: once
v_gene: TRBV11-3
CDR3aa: ASSLSHNTEAF

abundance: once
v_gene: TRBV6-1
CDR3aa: ASTRMGANEQF

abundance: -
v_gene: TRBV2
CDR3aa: ASSNDRFYGYT

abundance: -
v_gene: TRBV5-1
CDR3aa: ASTDKSGSAGGANVLT

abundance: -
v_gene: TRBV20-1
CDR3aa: SASLDEQY

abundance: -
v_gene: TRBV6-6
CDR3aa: ASSYSSGSDTQY

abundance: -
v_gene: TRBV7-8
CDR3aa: ASSRLGRELF

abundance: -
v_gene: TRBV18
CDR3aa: ASSPAETQY

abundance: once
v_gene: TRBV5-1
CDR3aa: ASSFGATNTGELF

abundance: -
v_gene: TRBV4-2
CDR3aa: ASSQGTASLDEQY

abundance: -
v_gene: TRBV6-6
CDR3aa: ASSLLAGGYNEQF

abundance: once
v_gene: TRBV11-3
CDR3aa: ASSLGQGNTEAF

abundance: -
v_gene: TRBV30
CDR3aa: AWSETGQGARETQY